The sequence of this TCR beta chain was determined in a study of blood T cell repertoires in COVID-19. Overall study context: The study drew acute and convalescent COVID-19 samples from the United States, Italy and Spain. T cells, B-cell-depleted T cells, or PBMCs provided the cDNA or gDNA that served as material.

Per the authors' pipeline: Reference gene primer amplification gave estimated nucleated cell counts. Profiled with immunoSEQ multiplex PCR; TCRdb holds only in-frame clones, not every one. The V and J calls and clone size come from that table; D and trimming were worked out from the DNA. This table has approximately 250,000 clones, roughly nine tenths appearing once. Deletions cut 2 bases from V and 6 bases from J, with 23 bases between. Germline V lookup: CDR1 KGHSH, CDR2 LQKENI. CDR3 size: 17 residues. The clonotype comes from a man aged 18 to 35 with active or convalescent COVID-19. Sequencing used peripheral blood. V is TRBV18 and J is TRBJ2-7; tentatively, D is TRBD1 (8 bases). CDR3 residues: CASSPNPSGTGSAEQYF. The CDR3 coding sequence is TGTGCCAGCTCACCAAACCCCAGCGGGACAGGCTCTGCCGAGCAGTACTTC.